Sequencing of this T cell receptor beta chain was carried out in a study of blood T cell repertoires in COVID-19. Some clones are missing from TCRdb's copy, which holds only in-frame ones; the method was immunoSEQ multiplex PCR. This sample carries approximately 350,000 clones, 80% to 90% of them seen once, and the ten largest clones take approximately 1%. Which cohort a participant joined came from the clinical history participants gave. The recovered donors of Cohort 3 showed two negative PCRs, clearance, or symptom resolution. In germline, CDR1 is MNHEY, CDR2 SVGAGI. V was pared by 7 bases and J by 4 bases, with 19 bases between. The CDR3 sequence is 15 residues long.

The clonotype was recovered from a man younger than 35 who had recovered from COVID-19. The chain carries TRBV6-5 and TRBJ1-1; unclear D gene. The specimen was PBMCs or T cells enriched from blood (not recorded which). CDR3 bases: TGTGCCAGCAACCGGAGGGAATCGGTAGGCACTGAAGCTTTCTTT. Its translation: CASNRRESVGTEAFF.